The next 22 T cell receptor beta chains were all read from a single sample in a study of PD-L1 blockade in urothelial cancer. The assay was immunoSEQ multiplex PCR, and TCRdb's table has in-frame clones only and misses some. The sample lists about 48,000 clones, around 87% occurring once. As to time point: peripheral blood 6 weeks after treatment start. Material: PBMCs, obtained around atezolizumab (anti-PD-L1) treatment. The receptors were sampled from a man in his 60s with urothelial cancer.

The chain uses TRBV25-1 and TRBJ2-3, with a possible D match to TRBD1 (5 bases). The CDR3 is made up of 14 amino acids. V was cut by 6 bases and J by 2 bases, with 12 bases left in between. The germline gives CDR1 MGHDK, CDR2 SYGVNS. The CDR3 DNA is TGTGCCAGCAGGGGGCGAGTGGTCACAGATACGCAGTATTTT. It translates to CASRGRVVTDTQYF.

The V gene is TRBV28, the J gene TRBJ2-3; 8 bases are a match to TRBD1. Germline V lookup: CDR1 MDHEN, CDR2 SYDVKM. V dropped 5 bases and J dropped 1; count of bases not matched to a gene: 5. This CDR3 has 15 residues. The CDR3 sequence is CASSTTGGGTDTQYF. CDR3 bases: TGTGCCAGCAGTACTACAGGGGGAGGCACAGATACGCAGTATTTT.

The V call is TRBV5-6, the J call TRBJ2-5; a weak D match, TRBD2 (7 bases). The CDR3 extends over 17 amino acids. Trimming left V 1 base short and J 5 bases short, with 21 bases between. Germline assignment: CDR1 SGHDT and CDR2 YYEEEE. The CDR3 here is CASSLFSLGRGQETQYF. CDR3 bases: TGTGCCAGCAGCTTGTTTTCCCTTGGGCGGGGGCAGGAGACCCAGTACTTC.

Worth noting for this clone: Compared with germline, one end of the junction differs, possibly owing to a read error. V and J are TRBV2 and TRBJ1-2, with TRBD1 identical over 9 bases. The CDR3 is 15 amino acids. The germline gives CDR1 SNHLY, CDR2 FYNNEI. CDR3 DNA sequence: TGTGCCAGCAGTGAGACGAGGGGGACAGGGCTATCCCCCTCCTTC. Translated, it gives CASSETRGTGLSPSF.

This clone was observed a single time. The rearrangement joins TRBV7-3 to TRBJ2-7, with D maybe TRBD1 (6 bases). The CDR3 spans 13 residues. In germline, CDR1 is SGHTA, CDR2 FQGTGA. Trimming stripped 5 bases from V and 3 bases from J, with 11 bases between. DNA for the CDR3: TGTGCCAGCAGCCGGGACACGAACTACGAGCAGTACTTC. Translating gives CASSRDTNYEQYF.

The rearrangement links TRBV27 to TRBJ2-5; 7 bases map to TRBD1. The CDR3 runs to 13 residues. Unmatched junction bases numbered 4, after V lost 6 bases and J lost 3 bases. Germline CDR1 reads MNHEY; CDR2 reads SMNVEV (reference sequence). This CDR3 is CASRQQGKETQYF. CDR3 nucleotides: TGTGCCAGCAGACAACAGGGGAAAGAGACCCAGTACTTC.

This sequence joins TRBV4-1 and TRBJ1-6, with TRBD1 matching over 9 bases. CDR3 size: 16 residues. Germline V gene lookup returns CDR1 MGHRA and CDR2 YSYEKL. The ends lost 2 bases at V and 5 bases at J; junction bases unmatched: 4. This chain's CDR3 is CASSQKDRGDNSPLHF. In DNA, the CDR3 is TGCGCCAGCAGCCAAAAGGACAGGGGAGATAATTCACCCCTCCACTTT.

The CDR3 reads CAWSHKTGSNSPLHF. The DNA of the CDR3 is TGTGCCTGGAGCCATAAGACAGGGAGTAATTCACCCCTCCACTTT. The chain carries TRBV30 and TRBJ1-6; TRBD1 agrees at 7 bases. The length of the CDR3 is 15 residues. The V segment lost 3 bases and the J segment 6 bases; nucleotides outside the gene matches: 8. Germline CDR1 reads GTSNPN; CDR2 reads SVGIG (reference sequence).

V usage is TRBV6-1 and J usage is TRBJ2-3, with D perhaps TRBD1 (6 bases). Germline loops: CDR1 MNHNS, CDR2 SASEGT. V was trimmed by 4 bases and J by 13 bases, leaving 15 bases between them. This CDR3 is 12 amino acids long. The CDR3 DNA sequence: TGTGCCAGCAGTGTTTGGTTACAGGGAAAGTATTTT. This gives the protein CASSVWLQGKYF.

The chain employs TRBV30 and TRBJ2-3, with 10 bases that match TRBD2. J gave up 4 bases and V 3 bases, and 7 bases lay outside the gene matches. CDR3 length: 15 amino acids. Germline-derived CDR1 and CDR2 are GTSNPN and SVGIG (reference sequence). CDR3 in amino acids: CAWRTSGGAPDTQYF. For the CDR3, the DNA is TGTGCCTGGAGGACCAGCGGGGGGGCCCCAGATACGCAGTATTTT.

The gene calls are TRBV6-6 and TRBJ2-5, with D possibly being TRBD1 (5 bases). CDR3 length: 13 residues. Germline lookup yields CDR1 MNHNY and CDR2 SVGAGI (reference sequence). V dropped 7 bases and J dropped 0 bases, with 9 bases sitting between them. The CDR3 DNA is TGTGCCAGCATCCCAGGGTACCAAGAGACCCAGTACTTC. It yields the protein CASIPGYQETQYF.

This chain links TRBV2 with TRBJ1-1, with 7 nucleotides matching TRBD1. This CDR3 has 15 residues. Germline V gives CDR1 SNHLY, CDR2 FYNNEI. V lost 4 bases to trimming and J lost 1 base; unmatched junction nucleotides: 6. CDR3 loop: CASSGQGVTNTEAFF. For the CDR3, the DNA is TGTGCCAGCAGTGGACAGGGCGTCACGAACACTGAAGCTTTCTTT.

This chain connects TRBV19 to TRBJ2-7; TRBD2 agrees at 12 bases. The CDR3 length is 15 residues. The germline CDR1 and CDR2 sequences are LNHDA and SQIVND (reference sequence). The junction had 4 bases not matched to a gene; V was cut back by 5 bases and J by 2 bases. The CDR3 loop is CASSPGLAGTYEQYF. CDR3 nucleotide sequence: TGTGCCAGTAGTCCAGGACTAGCGGGGACCTACGAGCAGTACTTC.

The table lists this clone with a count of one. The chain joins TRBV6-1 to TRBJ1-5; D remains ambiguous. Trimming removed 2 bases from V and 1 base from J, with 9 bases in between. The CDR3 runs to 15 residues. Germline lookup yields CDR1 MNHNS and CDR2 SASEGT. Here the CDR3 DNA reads TGTGCCAGCAGTGAATGGGAGGGAAGCAATCAGCCCCAGCATTTT. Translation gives CASSEWEGSNQPQHF.

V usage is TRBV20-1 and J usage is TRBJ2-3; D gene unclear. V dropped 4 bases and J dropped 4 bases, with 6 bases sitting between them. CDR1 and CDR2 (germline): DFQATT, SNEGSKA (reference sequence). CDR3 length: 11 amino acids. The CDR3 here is CSAILADTQYF. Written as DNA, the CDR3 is TGCAGTGCTATTCTAGCAGATACGCAGTATTTT.

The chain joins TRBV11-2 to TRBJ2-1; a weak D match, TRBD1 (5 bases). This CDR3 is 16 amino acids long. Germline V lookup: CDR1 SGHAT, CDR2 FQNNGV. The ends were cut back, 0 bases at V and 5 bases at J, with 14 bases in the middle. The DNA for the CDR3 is TGTGCCAGCAGCTTAGATCTAGGGGATGGGGACAATGAGCAGTTCTTC. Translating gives CASSLDLGDGDNEQFF.

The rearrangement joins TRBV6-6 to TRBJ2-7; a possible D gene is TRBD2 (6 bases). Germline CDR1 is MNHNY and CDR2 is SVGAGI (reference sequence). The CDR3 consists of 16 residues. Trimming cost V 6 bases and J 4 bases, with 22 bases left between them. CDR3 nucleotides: TGTGCCAGCAGCGAGCCCGTCGGGTGGGCGGGGTACGAGCAGTACTTC. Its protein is CASSEPVGWAGYEQYF.

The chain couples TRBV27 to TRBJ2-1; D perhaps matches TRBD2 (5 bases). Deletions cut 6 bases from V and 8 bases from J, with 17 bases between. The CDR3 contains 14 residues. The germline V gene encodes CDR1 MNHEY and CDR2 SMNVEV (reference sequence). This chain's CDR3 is CASREGRSYYEQFF. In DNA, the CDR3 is TGTGCCAGCAGAGAGGGAAGAAGTTATTATGAGCAGTTCTTC.

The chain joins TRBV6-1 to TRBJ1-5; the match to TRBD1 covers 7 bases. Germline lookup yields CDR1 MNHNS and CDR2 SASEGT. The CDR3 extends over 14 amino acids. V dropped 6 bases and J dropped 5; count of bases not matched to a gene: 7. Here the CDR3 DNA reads TGTGCCAGCAGCCAAGGGGGACAGTATCAGCCCCAGCATTTT. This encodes CASSQGGQYQPQHF.

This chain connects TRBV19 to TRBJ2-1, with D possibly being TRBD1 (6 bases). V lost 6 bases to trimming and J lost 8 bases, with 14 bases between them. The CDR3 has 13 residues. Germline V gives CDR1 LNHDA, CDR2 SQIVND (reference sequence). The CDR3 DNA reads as TGTGCCAGTAGAATCACAGGGAACCATGAGCAGTTCTTC. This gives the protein CASRITGNHEQFF.

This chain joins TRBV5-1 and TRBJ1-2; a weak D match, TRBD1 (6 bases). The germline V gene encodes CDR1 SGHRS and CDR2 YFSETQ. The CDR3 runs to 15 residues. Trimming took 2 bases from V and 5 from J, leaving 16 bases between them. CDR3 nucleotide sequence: TGCGCCAGCAGCTTAGGGTTAAGGGGGATATATGGCTACACCTTC. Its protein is CASSLGLRGIYGYTF.

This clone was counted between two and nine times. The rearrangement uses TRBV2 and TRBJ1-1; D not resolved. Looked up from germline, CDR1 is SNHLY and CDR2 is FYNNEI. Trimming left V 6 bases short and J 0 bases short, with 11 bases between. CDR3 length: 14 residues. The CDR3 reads CASREPLMNTEAFF. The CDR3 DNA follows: TGTGCCAGCAGGGAACCTCTTATGAACACTGAAGCTTTCTTT.